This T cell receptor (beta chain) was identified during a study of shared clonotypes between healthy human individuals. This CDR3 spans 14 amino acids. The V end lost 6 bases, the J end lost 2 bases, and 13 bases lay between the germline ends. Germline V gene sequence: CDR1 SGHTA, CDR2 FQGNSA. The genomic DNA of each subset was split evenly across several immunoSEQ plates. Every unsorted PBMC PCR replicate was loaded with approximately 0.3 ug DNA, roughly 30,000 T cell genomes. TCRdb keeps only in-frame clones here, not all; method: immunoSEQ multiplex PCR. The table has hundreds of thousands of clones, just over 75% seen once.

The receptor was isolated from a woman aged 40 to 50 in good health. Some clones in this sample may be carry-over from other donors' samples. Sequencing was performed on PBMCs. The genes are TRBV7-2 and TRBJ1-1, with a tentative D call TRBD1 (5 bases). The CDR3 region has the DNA TGTGCCAGCAGTCCCGGGGCCGAAAACACTGAAGCTTTCTTT. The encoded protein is CASSPGAENTEAFF.